The 2 T cell receptor beta chains below come from one sample, sequenced in a study of Ad26.COV2.S vaccination and SARS-CoV-2 variants. Treatment described: around 19 received Ad26.COV2.S at low or high dose, single or two shots; about 5 received placebo; per-sample allocation not given. The samples were gathered on day 63 after the first injection of vaccine or placebo. Assay used: immunoSEQ multiplex PCR; TCRdb lists only in-frame clones, some missing. The sample includes about 250,000 clones, roughly 89% of them seen just once. Sample: peripheral blood, taken in a trial of Ad26.COV2.S vaccine versus placebo. The receptors shown here come from a person between 18 and 60 years old who received the Ad26.COV2.S COVID-19 vaccine or a placebo.

The chain is built from TRBV18 and TRBJ1-2; D is perhaps TRBD1 (6 bases). Germline values: CDR1 KGHSH, CDR2 LQKENI. The CDR3 runs to 14 residues. V lost 0 bases and J 8 bases, leaving 13 bases between the germline ends. CDR3 coding DNA: TGTGCCAGCTCACCACCTAACAGGGAGAAGGGCTACACCTTC. Translation gives CASSPPNREKGYTF.

The chain combines TRBV2 with TRBJ2-5; no reliable D call. The CDR3 spans 13 residues. Germline V gene sequence: CDR1 SNHLY, CDR2 FYNNEI. Trimming pared 3 bases from V and 1 base from J, leaving 6 bases between. This chain's CDR3 is CASSENSQETQYF. The CDR3 DNA is TGTGCCAGCAGTGAGAACTCCCAAGAGACCCAGTACTTC.